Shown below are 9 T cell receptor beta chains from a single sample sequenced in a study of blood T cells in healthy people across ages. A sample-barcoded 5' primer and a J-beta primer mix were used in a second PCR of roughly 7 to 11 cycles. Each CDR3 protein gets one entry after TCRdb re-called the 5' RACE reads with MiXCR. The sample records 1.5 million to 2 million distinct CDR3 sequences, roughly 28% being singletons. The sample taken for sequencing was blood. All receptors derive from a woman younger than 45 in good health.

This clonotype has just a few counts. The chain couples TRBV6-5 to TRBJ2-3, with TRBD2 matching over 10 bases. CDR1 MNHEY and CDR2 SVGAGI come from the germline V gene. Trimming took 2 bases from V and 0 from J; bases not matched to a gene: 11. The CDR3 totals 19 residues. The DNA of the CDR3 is TGTGCCAGCAGTTACAGGGCGCTAGCGGGGGTTGGGAGCACAGATACGCAGTATTTT. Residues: CASSYRALAGVGSTDTQYF.

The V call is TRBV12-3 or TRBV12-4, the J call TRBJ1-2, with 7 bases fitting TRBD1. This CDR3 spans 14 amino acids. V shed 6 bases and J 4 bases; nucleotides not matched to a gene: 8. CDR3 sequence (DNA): TGTGCCAGCAGCCGTAGACAGGGATCCTATGGCTACACCTTC. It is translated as CASSRRQGSYGYTF.

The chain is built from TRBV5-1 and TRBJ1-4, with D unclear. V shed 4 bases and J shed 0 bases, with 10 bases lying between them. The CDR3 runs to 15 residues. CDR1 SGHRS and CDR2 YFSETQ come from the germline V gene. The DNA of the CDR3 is TGCGCCAGCAGCGAGGGAGGTGCAACTAATGAAAAACTGTTTTTT. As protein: CASSEGGATNEKLFF. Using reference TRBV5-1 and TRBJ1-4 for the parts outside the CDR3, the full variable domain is KAGVTQTPRYLIKTRGQQVTLSCSPISGHRSVSWYQQTPGQGLQFLFEYFSETQRNKGNFPGRFSGRQFSNSRSEMNVSTLELGDSALYLCASSEGGATNEKLFFGSGTQLSVL.

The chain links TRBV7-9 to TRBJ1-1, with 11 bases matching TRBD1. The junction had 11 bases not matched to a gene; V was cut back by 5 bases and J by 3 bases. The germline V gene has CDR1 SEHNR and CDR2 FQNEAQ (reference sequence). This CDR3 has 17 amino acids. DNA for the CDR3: TGTGCCAGCAGCCCAGAACCGGGACAGGGGGTGGACACTGAAGCTTTCTTT. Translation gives CASSPEPGQGVDTEAFF.

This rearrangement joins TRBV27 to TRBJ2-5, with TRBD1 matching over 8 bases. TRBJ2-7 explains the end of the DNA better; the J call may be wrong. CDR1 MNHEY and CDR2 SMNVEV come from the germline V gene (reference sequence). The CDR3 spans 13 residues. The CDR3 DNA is TGTGCCAGCAGGGACAGGGTGCTCTCCGAGCAGTACTTC. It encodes CASRDRVLSEQYF.

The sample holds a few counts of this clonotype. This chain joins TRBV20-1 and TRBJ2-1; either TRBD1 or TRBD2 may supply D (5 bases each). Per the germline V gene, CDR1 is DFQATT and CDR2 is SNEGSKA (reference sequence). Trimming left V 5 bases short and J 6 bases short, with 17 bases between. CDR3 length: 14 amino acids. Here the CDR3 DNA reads TGCAGTGCTGTCGAGATCCTGAGGGGCAATGAGCAGTTCTTC. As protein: CSAVEILRGNEQFF.

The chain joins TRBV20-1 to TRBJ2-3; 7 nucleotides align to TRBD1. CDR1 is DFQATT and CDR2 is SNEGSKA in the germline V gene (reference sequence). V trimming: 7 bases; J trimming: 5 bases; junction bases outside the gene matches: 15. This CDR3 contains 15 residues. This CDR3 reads CSDSIPGTVRDTQYF. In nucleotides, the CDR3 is TGCAGTGATAGTATTCCCGGGACAGTTAGAGATACGCAGTATTTT.

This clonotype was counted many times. This CDR3 is CAISEWTATGELFF. The CDR3, as DNA: TGTGCCATCAGTGAGTGGACAGCTACCGGGGAGCTGTTTTTT. The chain has TRBV10-3 and TRBJ2-2; maybe TRBD1 (6 bases). Trimming removed 1 base at V and 5 bases at J, with 8 bases between. In germline, CDR1 is ENHRY, CDR2 SYGVKD. The CDR3 contains 14 residues.

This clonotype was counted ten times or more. The CDR3 sequence is CASKVQASYEQYF. Written as DNA, the CDR3 is TGTGCCAGCAAAGTCCAGGCGAGTTATGAGCAGTACTTC. The V call is TRBV2, the J call TRBJ2-7; D is uncertain. The germline V gene encodes CDR1 SNHLY and CDR2 FYNNEI. This CDR3 spans 13 amino acids. V dropped 7 bases and J dropped 7 bases, with 17 bases sitting between them.